Each of the 7 T cell receptor beta chains below was sequenced from the same sample in a study of T cells in Graves' hyperthyroidism and ophthalmopathy. Amplification yielded TCR beta CDR3 regions, with RNA transcripts as the source. During a first-round RT-PCR of the TCR CDR3, the HTBI primer set was used. TCRdb ran MiXCR on the multiplex PCR reads and lists one entry per CDR3 protein. The sample lists 600,000 or so distinct CDR3 sequences, about a sixth seen once, with 3.8% in the top ten. Sequencing was carried out using blood. These TCRs come from a woman in her twenties or thirties with Graves' hyperthyroidism.

About this clonotype: A read error may produce the germline difference seen at one junction end. The chain links TRBV9 to TRBJ2-7; 12 bases agree with TRBD2. There are 16 residues in the CDR3. CDR1 and CDR2 from the germline V gene are SGDLS and YYNGEE. The CDR3 spells CASSVGTSGISCEQYF. CDR3 DNA sequence: TGTGCCAGCAGCGTAGGGACTAGCGGGATATCCTGCGAGCAGTACTTC.

V is TRBV7-9 and J is TRBJ2-1; 10 bases fit TRBD1. The CDR3 runs to 15 residues. The V gene end was trimmed by 7 bases and the J gene end by 4 bases; junction bases not matched to a gene: 7. CDR1 SEHNR and CDR2 FQNEAQ come from the germline V gene (reference sequence). CDR3 bases: TGTGCCAGCACCAACCGGGACAGGGGATACAATGAGCAGTTCTTC. Encoded protein: CASTNRDRGYNEQFF.

This clonotype was picked up many times. The V and J genes are TRBV7-8 and TRBJ1-1; D not certain. Germline CDR1 SGHVS, CDR2 FQNEAQ. This CDR3 is 16 amino acids long. Trimming stripped 4 bases from V and 0 bases from J, with 15 bases between. The CDR3 coding sequence is TGTGCCAGCAGCTACGAGCCGACGTCTATGAACACTGAAGCTTTCTTT. It yields the protein CASSYEPTSMNTEAFF.

In this sample, this clonotype turned up many times. The V call is TRBV28, the J call TRBJ1-1, with a possible D match to TRBD1 (6 bases). The CDR3 extends over 14 amino acids. Trimming took 4 bases from V and 5 from J, leaving 14 bases between them. Per the germline V gene, CDR1 is MDHEN and CDR2 is SYDVKM. The chain's CDR3 is CASSSPGAWTEAFF. The CDR3 DNA follows: TGTGCCAGCAGTTCTCCGGGGGCTTGGACTGAAGCTTTCTTT.

The chain couples TRBV4-1 to TRBJ2-2; no firm D call. The germline V gene encodes CDR1 MGHRA and CDR2 YSYEKL. CDR3 size: 13 residues. Trimming stripped 4 bases from V and 4 bases from J, with 7 bases between. CDR3 bases: TGCGCCAGCAGCCGGACGAGCACCGGGGAGCTGTTTTTT. Amino acids: CASSRTSTGELFF.

This clonotype came up many times. The chain uses TRBV30 and TRBJ2-5; D may be TRBD1 (5 bases). V dropped 4 bases and J dropped 5 bases, with 11 bases sitting between them. The CDR3 consists of 12 residues. In germline, CDR1 is GTSNPN, CDR2 SVGIG (reference sequence). CDR3 in DNA: TGTGCCTGGACGCCGAAGGGGGAGACCCAGTACTTC. This sequence encodes CAWTPKGETQYF.

The chain has TRBV4-1 and TRBJ2-1, with TRBD2 identical over 10 bases. Trimming cost V 4 bases and J 5 bases; bases outside gene matches: 8. The germline V gene has CDR1 MGHRA and CDR2 YSYEKL. CDR3 length: 16 amino acids. The CDR3 coding sequence is TGCGCCAGCAGCCCAGGACTAGCGGAACAACACAATGAGCAGTTCTTC. This codes for CASSPGLAEQHNEQFF.